The 20 T cell receptor beta chains listed next were all sequenced from one sample in a study of cytomegalovirus exposure and HLA in healthy donors. Vbeta (60) and Jbeta (13) primers were used in the PCR. Repertoires were generated with immunoSEQ multiplex PCR, while TCRdb's copy carries only in-frame clones and drops some. In the table there are 75,000 to 80,000 clones, about four fifths of which are singletons. Sequenced: PBMCs. Receptors originate from a woman aged 40 to 49 in good health and CMV-seropositive.

This chain joins TRBV28 and TRBJ1-5; 7 bases fit TRBD1. The ends lost 6 bases at V and 5 bases at J; junction bases unmatched: 10. The CDR3 runs 15 residues. Germline CDR1 MDHEN, CDR2 SYDVKM. The CDR3 reads CASSYQTGRYQPQHF. CDR3 sequence (DNA): TGTGCCAGCAGCTACCAGACAGGGCGGTATCAGCCCCAGCATTTT.

DNA of the CDR3: TGTGCCAGCAGCCCATTAAGGACAGGGGGCAATGAGCAGTTCTTC. Protein: CASSPLRTGGNEQFF. This chain joins TRBV7-2 and TRBJ2-1, with 10 bases aligning to TRBD1. With V trimmed by 5 bases and J by 6 bases, 7 bases remained unmatched. Germline CDR1 reads SGHTA; CDR2 reads FQGNSA. This CDR3 has 15 residues. Variable domain in full (rest from reference TRBV7-2 and TRBJ2-1): GAGVSQSPSNKVTEKGKDVELRCDPISGHTALYWYRQSLGQGLEFLIYFQGNSAPDKSGLPSDRFSAERTGGSVSTLTIQRTQQEDSAVYLCASSPLRTGGNEQFFGPGTRLTVL.

The chain has TRBV13 and TRBJ2-5; TRBD2 matches at 7 bases. The ends lost 0 bases at V and 3 bases at J; junction bases unmatched: 10. The CDR3 runs to 17 residues. Germline CDR1 is PRHDT and CDR2 is FYEKMQ (reference sequence). CDR3 nucleotide sequence: TGTGCCAGCAGCTTAGGACTAGCGATAGGATCCAAAGAGACCCAGTACTTC. It specifies CASSLGLAIGSKETQYF.

The rearrangement uses TRBV28 and TRBJ1-2, with D uncertain. The germline CDR1 and CDR2 sequences are MDHEN and SYDVKM. Trimming took 3 bases from V and 4 from J, leaving 9 bases between them. CDR3 size: 13 residues. This CDR3 reads CASSFRGFYGYTF. The CDR3 DNA is TGTGCCAGCAGTTTCCGGGGATTCTATGGCTACACCTTC.

This chain uses TRBV4-1 with TRBJ2-6, with D possibly being TRBD1 (5 bases). Germline-derived CDR1 and CDR2 are MGHRA and YSYEKL. This CDR3 has 18 residues. The ends were cut back, 0 bases at V and 0 bases at J, with 12 bases in the middle. CDR3 sequence: CASSQDPRANSGANVLTF. CDR3 DNA: TGCGCCAGCAGCCAAGATCCCAGGGCAAACTCTGGGGCCAACGTCCTGACTTTC.

The J gene is TRBJ2-2, the V gene TRBV7-9; D may be TRBD1 (6 bases). The CDR3 consists of 11 residues. V gave up 11 bases and J gave up 4 bases, with 8 bases separating them. Germline CDR1 reads SEHNR; CDR2 reads FQNEAQ (reference sequence). This chain's CDR3 is CAADSTGELFF. As DNA, the CDR3 is TGTGCCGCGGACAGCACCGGGGAGCTGTTTTTT.

The chain recombines TRBV9 with TRBJ2-3; 10 nucleotides match TRBD2. CDR3 length equals 15 residues. The J segment lost 2 bases and the V segment lost 2 bases, leaving 2 bases of the junction unmatched. The germline V gene encodes CDR1 SGDLS and CDR2 YYNGEE. In DNA form, the CDR3 reads TGTGCCAGCAGCGTGGGACTAGCGAACACAGATACGCAGTATTTT. Translation: CASSVGLANTDTQYF.

The genes are TRBV13 and TRBJ1-5, with D perhaps matching TRBD1 (5 bases). This CDR3 is built from 11 residues. Germline V CDR1 and CDR2: PRHDT, FYEKMQ (reference sequence). The V end was cut by 2 bases, the J end by 12 bases, with 8 bases between. CDR3 sequence reads: CASSLRGDQHF. In DNA form, the CDR3 reads TGTGCCAGCAGCTTAAGGGGCGACCAGCATTTT.

This clone was detected only a few times. The chain recombines TRBV30 with TRBJ2-5; D may be TRBD1 (5 bases). The V gene's germline CDR1 is GTSNPN and CDR2 SVGIG (reference sequence). The V gene lost 0 bases and the J gene lost 1 base, with 6 bases spanning the gap. This CDR3 spans 13 amino acids. The CDR3 region is CAWSVGVQETQYF. In DNA form, the CDR3 reads TGTGCCTGGAGTGTAGGGGTCCAAGAGACCCAGTACTTC.

The chain links TRBV28 to TRBJ1-2, with TRBD1 matching 7 bases. CDR1 and CDR2 (germline): MDHEN, SYDVKM. Trimming took 5 bases from V and 5 from J; bases not matched to a gene: 11. There are 15 residues in the CDR3. CDR3 region: CASSRPPRGVYGYTF. The CDR3 DNA reads TGTGCCAGCAGTCGCCCCCCCAGGGGGGTTTATGGCTACACCTTC.

V usage is TRBV5-1 and J usage is TRBJ2-5, with 8 bases matching TRBD1. The junction had 3 bases not matched to a gene; V was cut back by 3 bases and J by 2 bases. The CDR3 extends over 14 amino acids. The germline gives CDR1 SGHRS, CDR2 YFSETQ. This CDR3 reads CASSSDRGQETQYF. In nucleotides, the CDR3 is TGCGCCAGCAGCTCCGACAGGGGTCAAGAGACCCAGTACTTC.

This clone appeared a single time. The genes are TRBV2 and TRBJ2-4, with 10 bases lining up with TRBD1. The CDR3 has 19 residues. Germline CDR1 is SNHLY and CDR2 is FYNNEI. The V and J ends lost 7 bases and 0 bases, in that order; junction bases with no gene match: 15. CDR3 region: CASTKEGQGSHRAKNIQYF. As DNA, the CDR3 is TGTGCCAGCACTAAAGAGGGACAGGGGTCTCATAGAGCCAAAAACATTCAGTACTTC.

J is TRBJ1-3 and V is TRBV10-2; D not certain. The CDR3 length is 16 residues. V lost 3 bases, J lost 0 bases, and 12 bases lay in between. Germline V CDR1 and CDR2: WSHSY, SAAADI. Here the CDR3 reads CASSDGPRGSGNTIYF. CDR3 DNA sequence: TGCGCCAGCAGTGACGGCCCACGGGGCTCTGGAAACACCATATATTTT.

The rearrangement links TRBV5-1 to TRBJ2-7, with TRBD2 identical over 14 bases. The CDR3 extends over 15 amino acids. J gave up 5 bases and V 4 bases, and 5 bases lay outside the gene matches. Germline V lookup: CDR1 SGHRS, CDR2 YFSETQ. CDR3 region: CASSATSGGADEQYF. The CDR3 nucleotides are TGCGCCAGCAGCGCGACTAGCGGGGGGGCGGACGAGCAGTACTTC. The entire variable domain, with the rest obtained from reference TRBV5-1 and TRBJ2-7, is as follows: KAGVTQTPRYLIKTRGQQVTLSCSPISGHRSVSWYQQTPGQGLQFLFEYFSETQRNKGNFPGRFSGRQFSNSRSEMNVSTLELGDSALYLCASSATSGGADEQYFGPGTRLTVT.

There are a few counts of this clone. V gene TRBV10-1 combines with J gene TRBJ2-4, with D possibly matching TRBD2 (5 bases). The germline V and J ends were trimmed by 10 bases and 9 bases, with 16 bases remaining between them. CDR3 length: 12 amino acids. The V gene's germline CDR1 is WNHNN and CDR2 SYGVQD (reference sequence). CDR3 nucleotide sequence: TGCGCCACTTCGGACGGGGAGATCATTCAGTACTTC. This sequence encodes CATSDGEIIQYF.

The chain is built from TRBV5-1 and TRBJ1-1; D perhaps matches TRBD1 (5 bases). Looked up from germline, CDR1 is SGHRS and CDR2 is YFSETQ. CDR3 length equals 15 residues. Deletions cut 0 bases from V and 0 bases from J, with 9 bases between. Written as DNA, the CDR3 is TGCGCCAGCAGCTTGGCAGGGTCCATGAACACTGAAGCTTTCTTT. It yields the protein CASSLAGSMNTEAFF.

J is TRBJ1-1 and V is TRBV28, with a possible D match to TRBD1 (5 bases). Germline CDR1 reads MDHEN; CDR2 reads SYDVKM. V was cut by 1 base and J by 4 bases, with 16 bases left in between. The CDR3 length is 16 residues. The CDR3 DNA reads as TGTGCCAGCAGTTTATTGGTTGGGGCCGGTGGCACTGAAGCTTTCTTT. It translates to CASSLLVGAGGTEAFF.

The J gene is TRBJ2-7, the V gene TRBV5-1, with D tentatively TRBD1 (7 bases). The germline V gene has CDR1 SGHRS and CDR2 YFSETQ. The CDR3 extends over 14 amino acids. Trimming left V 4 bases short and J 5 bases short, with 16 bases between. In DNA, the CDR3 is TGCGCCAGCAGCCCAATGGGACAGCGGGACGAGCAGTACTTC. Translation: CASSPMGQRDEQYF.

The V gene is TRBV11-1, the J gene TRBJ2-3, with TRBD1 as a possible D gene (5 bases). The ends were cut back, 2 bases at V and 6 bases at J, with 6 bases in the middle. CDR1 is SGHAT, CDR2 FQDESV, per germline (reference sequence). CDR3 size: 12 residues. In DNA form, the CDR3 reads TGTGCCAGCAGCTTAAGACAGGATACGCAGTATTTT. It encodes CASSLRQDTQYF. Drawing the rest from reference TRBV11-1 and TRBJ2-3, the complete variable domain is EAEVAQSPRYKITEKSQAVAFWCDPISGHATLYWYRQILGQGPELLVQFQDESVVDDSQLPKDRFSAERLKGVDSTLKIQPAELGDSAMYLCASSLRQDTQYFGPGTRLTVL.

The CDR3 reads CASSISPGKDQPQHF. The CDR3 DNA follows: TGCGCCAGCAGCATCTCCCCAGGCAAGGATCAGCCCCAGCATTTT. V usage is TRBV5-1 and J usage is TRBJ1-5; D remains ambiguous. The germline V and J ends were trimmed by 4 bases and 5 bases, with 16 bases remaining between them. The CDR3 extends over 15 amino acids. Germline V gives CDR1 SGHRS, CDR2 YFSETQ.